Included here is one TCR beta chain sequence, with context. This table comes from immunoSEQ multiplex PCR, and its TCRdb copy is limited to in-frame clones, with some not included. The profile shows 200,000 to 300,000 clones, about 87% of them singletons. This record belongs to a study of blood T cell repertoires in COVID-19. Across the whole study: Whether acute or convalescent, the COVID-19 samples came from the United States, Italy and Spain.

Those who participated ranged in age from roughly 18 to 95 years and resided in some 24 US areas. Participants were placed into cohorts based on the clinical history they reported. This sequence was found in a woman in her thirties or forties who had been exposed to COVID-19. The specimen was PBMCs or T cells enriched from blood (not recorded which).

CDR3 loop: CASSQARRVRGSDTQYF. CDR3 nucleotide sequence: TGTGCCAGCAGCCAAGCGAGAAGGGTTCGCGGGAGTGATACGCAGTATTTT. V is TRBV14 and J is TRBJ2-3; 7 positions agree with TRBD2. Germline CDR1 is SGHDN and CDR2 is FVKESK. The CDR3 consists of 17 residues. With 1 base clipped from V and 6 bases from J, the junction kept 13 bases outside the gene matches.